The rows below give T cell receptor beta chains drawn from one sample of a study of shared clonotypes between healthy human individuals. Clones were read by immunoSEQ multiplex PCR, and TCRdb kept only the in-frame ones, dropping some. The repertoire holds about 1.9 million clones, with over 85% as singletons. The sample consisted of naive CD8+ T cells from PBMCs. The receptor source for this set is a man between 18 and 35 years old in good health. Some clones in this sample may be carry-over from other donors' samples. Each CDR3 is given with its conserved first and last residue. A D gene is named only where the DNA matches it firmly. Clone sizes are given selectively: once, few, many, or a class where the clone is expanded.

d_gene,v_gene,abundance,j_gene,CDR3nt,CDR3aa
TRBD1,TRBV15,once,TRBJ1-2,TGTGCCACCAGCAGAGATCTGGCAGGGGGCATTGGCTACACCTTC,CATSRDLAGGIGYTF
TRBD1,TRBV5-1,.,TRBJ2-1,TGCGCCAGCAGCTTGGACCAGGGGGCCCCCAATGAGCAGTTCTTC,CASSLDQGAPNEQFF
TRBD2,TRBV18,.,TRBJ2-3,TGTGCCAGCTCACCCTCGGGACTAGCGGGAGATACGCAGTATTTT,CASSPSGLAGDTQYF
TRBD1,TRBV27,.,TRBJ2-1,TGTGCCAGCAGTTTGGGGACAGGGGGCCGGAATGAGCAGTTCTTC,CASSLGTGGRNEQFF
TRBD2,TRBV5-4,.,TRBJ2-5,TGTGCCAGCAGCTACTTAACGACTAGCGGGAGTGAGACCCAGTACTTC,CASSYLTTSGSETQYF
.,TRBV4-1,.,TRBJ2-7,TGCGCCAGCAGCCCCTCGCCGGATATCTACGAGCAGTACTTC,CASSPSPDIYEQYF
.,TRBV6-1,.,TRBJ1-1,TGTGCCAGCAGTGAAGGTATCCCAGCCCCAGGGTTCGGCACTGAAGCTTTCTTT,CASSEGIPAPGFGTEAFF
.,TRBV7-9,.,TRBJ2-1,TGTGCCAGCAGCTTAAGATTCGGGGATACGAAGTTGAATGAGCAGTTCTTC,CASSLRFGDTKLNEQFF
.,TRBV7-9,.,TRBJ2-7,TGTGCCAGCAGCTTAGCGGCCCCAGGAGCCCAAGGCGGCGAGCAGTACTTC,CASSLAAPGAQGGEQYF
TRBD2,TRBV7-2,.,TRBJ2-7,TGTGCCAGCAGCTGGGCGGGGGGAATCGGCTACGAGCAGTACTTC,CASSWAGGIGYEQYF
.,TRBV9,.,TRBJ2-3,TGTGCCAGCGGTGGAGGGAGAGGTCTAACAGATACGCAGTATTTT,CASGGGRGLTDTQYF
TRBD1,TRBV27,.,TRBJ1-1,TGTGCCAGCAGTTTATCGGCCGGGACAGGGGGCACTGAAGCTTTCTTT,CASSLSAGTGGTEAFF
.,TRBV7-2,.,TRBJ1-2,TGTGCCAGCAGCTTCACTACTAACTATGGCTACACCTTC,CASSFTTNYGYTF
.,TRBV7-3,.,TRBJ2-6,TGTGCCAGCAGCTCTGAGGACGGTTCGAGCTCTGGGGCCAACGTCCTGACTTTC,CASSSEDGSSSGANVLTF
TRBD1,TRBV28,.,TRBJ1-3,TGTGCCAGCAGTTTATTAACCCAGGGGGACCTCTCTGGAAACACCATATATTTT,CASSLLTQGDLSGNTIYF
.,TRBV28,.,TRBJ2-7,TGTGCCAGCAGGTACAGGGGAGGGTACGAGCAGTACTTC,CASRYRGGYEQYF
TRBD1,TRBV9,.,TRBJ2-7,TGTGCCAGCAGCGTAGGGACAGGGGTCACCTACGAGCAGTACTTC,CASSVGTGVTYEQYF
.,TRBV28,.,TRBJ2-7,TGTGCCAGCAGTGCGCTGGGGGTCTCCTCCTACGAGCAGTACTTC,CASSALGVSSYEQYF
.,TRBV28,.,TRBJ2-7,TGTGCCAGCAGTCGGCACAGGGAAATGCAGTACTTC,CASSRHREMQYF
.,TRBV2,.,TRBJ1-2,TGTGCCAGCAGTGATTCGCCGTTCAACTATGGCTACACCTTC,CASSDSPFNYGYTF
.,TRBV19,.,TRBJ2-7,TGTGCCAGTAGTATTACCGGGAACTCCTACGAGCAGTACTTC,CASSITGNSYEQYF
TRBD1,TRBV28,.,TRBJ2-1,TGTGCCAGCAGTTCCCTAACAGGGGGCGTGAGTAATGAGCAGTTCTTC,CASSSLTGGVSNEQFF
TRBD1,TRBV7-6,.,TRBJ2-1,TGTGCCAGCAGCTTCCGACAGGGCATATCCTACAATGAGCAGTTCTTC,CASSFRQGISYNEQFF
TRBD1,TRBV7-9,.,TRBJ2-7,TGTGCCAGCAGCTTAGATATAGCGACAGGGGACTCCTACGAGCAGTACTTC,CASSLDIATGDSYEQYF
.,TRBV11-2,.,TRBJ1-2,TGTGCCAGCAGCTTCGGACCGCCGGACTCTACTGGCAGCTATGGCTACACCTTC,CASSFGPPDSTGSYGYTF
.,TRBV13,.,TRBJ2-1,TGTGCCAGCAGCTTACGGGTGGAGGAATGGTCCTACAATGAGCAGTTCTTC,CASSLRVEEWSYNEQFF
TRBD1,TRBV4-1,.,TRBJ2-7,TGCGCCAGCAGCCCGACAGGGTTGAGTGAGCAGTACTTC,CASSPTGLSEQYF
TRBD2,TRBV28,.,TRBJ2-3,TGTGCCAGCATCCCAGCGGGAGGAAAGGGCACAGATACGCAGTATTTT,CASIPAGGKGTDTQYF
.,TRBV6-6,.,TRBJ1-1,TGTGCCAGCAGTTACCGAGACGGAACGAACACTGAAGCTTTCTTT,CASSYRDGTNTEAFF
.,TRBV11-2,once,TRBJ2-7,TGTGCCAGCAGCTTAACCCAGGGGCGCGAGCAGTACTTC,CASSLTQGREQYF
.,TRBV6-1,.,TRBJ1-2,TGTGCCAGCAGTGAAGGCGTCCCCAGCTATGGCTACACCTTC,CASSEGVPSYGYTF
TRBD1,TRBV27,once,TRBJ1-2,TGTGCCAGCACGGGGACAGGATGGTCTAACTATGGCTACACCTTC,CASTGTGWSNYGYTF
.,TRBV4-3,.,TRBJ2-1,TGCGCCAGCAGCCAAGGGGGGGTCGGGGACAATGAGCAGTTCTTC,CASSQGGVGDNEQFF
.,TRBV7-8,.,TRBJ1-4,TGTGCCAGCAGCTTAGGGACAGCGGGAGAAAAACTGTTTTTT,CASSLGTAGEKLFF
.,TRBV19,.,TRBJ2-7,TGTGCCACCTCAACGGGCAGTTACGTTCCCCTCGAGCAGTACTTC,CATSTGSYVPLEQYF
TRBD2,TRBV29-1,.,TRBJ2-7,TGCAGCGTTTCGAACAGGCTAGCGGTCGAGCAGTACTTC,CSVSNRLAVEQYF
TRBD1,TRBV29-1,.,TRBJ1-3,TGCAGCGTCACAGGGGGCTCTGGAAACACCATATATTTT,CSVTGGSGNTIYF
.,TRBV7-9,.,TRBJ1-1,TGTGCCAGCAGCCCACAGGAAACTGAAGCTTTCTTT,CASSPQETEAFF
TRBD2,TRBV14,.,TRBJ2-1,TGTGCCAGCAGCCAAGAAAGGTCCGGGACTAGCGGGTTTTCCTACAATGAGCAGTTCTTC,CASSQERSGTSGFSYNEQFF
.,TRBV4-1,.,TRBJ2-4,TGCGCCAGCAGCCCCCGTTCCGGGGTGGCCAAAAACATTCAGTACTTC,CASSPRSGVAKNIQYF
.,TRBV4-1,.,TRBJ1-1,TGCGCCAGCAGCCGCGGCGGGGGACCCGGTGTTGAAGCTTTCTTT,CASSRGGGPGVEAFF
TRBD2,TRBV28,once,TRBJ2-7,TGTGCCAGCTTTCTAGCGGCGGGCTACGAGCAGTACTTC,CASFLAAGYEQYF
.,TRBV4-3,.,TRBJ2-3,TGCGCCAGCAGCCAAGAGGCGGATAGCACAGATACGCAGTATTTT,CASSQEADSTDTQYF
TRBD2,TRBV30,.,TRBJ2-1,TGTGCCTGGGGGCTGGGACTAGCGGGACACAATGAGCAGTTCTTC,CAWGLGLAGHNEQFF
.,TRBV11-2,.,TRBJ1-3,TGTGCCAGCAGCTCCGAGGGTCGGTCTGGAAACACCATATATTTT,CASSSEGRSGNTIYF